Shown below are 30 T cell receptor beta chains from a single sample sequenced in a study of molecular identifiers for immune sequencing clone quantification. MiXCR was run by TCRdb on the PCR reads, yielding one entry per CDR3 protein. The repertoire includes some 320,000 distinct CDR3 sequences, about 22% of them detected once, and approximately 0.8% sits in the top ten. The sample consisted of naive CD8+ T cells from blood, with Jurkat cell RNA spiked in. Documented subset: FACS-sorted CD8+CD4-CCR7+CD45RA+ naive T cells. The origin of the receptors is a human donor in good health. Some libraries in this study had Jurkat cell RNA spiked in.

The V call is TRBV30, the J call TRBJ1-1; 7 positions match TRBD1. The J segment lost 5 bases and the V segment lost 4 bases, leaving 10 bases of the junction unmatched. The CDR3 runs 14 residues. Germline-derived CDR1 and CDR2 are GTSNPN and SVGIG (reference sequence). The CDR3 region is CAWTPTGPRTEAFF. DNA of the CDR3: TGTGCCTGGACCCCGACAGGGCCAAGGACTGAAGCTTTCTTT.

This clonotype has a count of ten or more. The chain carries TRBV7-9 and TRBJ1-1, with 7 bases matching TRBD1. Trimming took 1 base from V and 3 from J; bases not matched to a gene: 11. CDR3 length: 17 residues. Germline V CDR1 and CDR2: SEHNR, FQNEAQ (reference sequence). CDR3 sequence (DNA): TGTGCCAGCAGCTTAGTATCCGGGACAGCGGGGTACACTGAAGCTTTCTTT. This codes for CASSLVSGTAGYTEAFF.

This clonotype was observed many times. The chain links TRBV29-1 to TRBJ1-1; D gene uncertain. Trimming stripped 3 bases from V and 10 bases from J, with 9 bases between. CDR3 length equals 10 residues. In germline, CDR1 is SQVTM, CDR2 ANQGSEA. The CDR3 coding sequence is TGCAGCGTTGACTCCGGGCTAGCTTTCTTT. It codes for CSVDSGLAFF.

This clonotype was counted a few times. This may be a read error, as it is one base from a much larger clone. This CDR3 fails to terminate in the conserved phenylalanine or tryptophan, so it likely reflects a read error. The V and J genes are TRBV7-9 and TRBJ2-4; 8 nucleotides line up with TRBD2. The CDR3 runs 16 residues. Looked up from germline, CDR1 is SEHNR and CDR2 is FQNEAQ (reference sequence). With V trimmed by 5 bases and J by 4 bases, 10 bases remained unmatched. The CDR3 DNA follows: TGTGCCAGCAGCCCAGCGACCGGACTAGCAAAAAACATTCAGTACCTC. It specifies CASSPATGLAKNIQYL.

This clonotype has ten or more counts. The V gene is TRBV5-1, the J gene TRBJ2-2; D is perhaps TRBD2 (5 bases). V lost 3 bases and J lost 1, with 13 bases in between. The CDR3 consists of 16 residues. In germline, CDR1 is SGHRS, CDR2 YFSETQ. CDR3 protein: CASSSGSAGNTGELFF. CDR3 DNA sequence: TGCGCCAGCAGCTCCGGTAGCGCAGGGAACACCGGGGAGCTGTTTTTT.

This clonotype came up many times. This chain links TRBV5-4 with TRBJ2-7; D remains unclear. The germline V gene encodes CDR1 SGHNT and CDR2 YYREEE (reference sequence). The CDR3 runs to 15 residues. Deletions cut 1 base from V and 0 bases from J, with 11 bases between. For the CDR3, the DNA is TGTGCCAGCAGCTTGACGGGTCTCAGCTCCTACGAGCAGTACTTC. Amino acid sequence: CASSLTGLSSYEQYF. The whole variable domain, filled in from reference TRBV5-4 and TRBJ2-7, reads ETGVTQSPTHLIKTRGQQVTLRCSSQSGHNTVSWYQQALGQGPQFIFQYYREEENGRGNFPPRFSGLQFPNYSSELNVNALELDDSALYLCASSLTGLSSYEQYFGPGTRLTVT.

This chain connects TRBV4-3 to TRBJ2-2; tentatively, D is TRBD1 or TRBD2 (7 bases each). CDR1 and CDR2 (germline): LGHNA, YSLEER. Trimming removed 2 bases from V and 7 bases from J, with 20 bases in between. The CDR3 has 17 residues. CDR3 loop: CASSQYARGGGVGELFF. The CDR3 DNA is TGCGCCAGCAGCCAATACGCCAGGGGGGGGGGGGTCGGGGAGCTGTTTTTT.

This clonotype was detected many times. The V and J genes are TRBV6-2 or TRBV6-3 and TRBJ1-2; no clear D. Per the germline V gene, CDR1 is MNHEY and CDR2 is SVGEGT. V was cut by 3 bases and J by 9 bases, with 8 bases left in between. The CDR3 contains 11 residues. CDR3 loop: CASSYGPSYTF. The DNA of the CDR3 is TGTGCCAGCAGTTATGGACCTAGCTACACCTTC.

This clonotype was seen at least ten times. The CDR3 DNA is TGTGCCAGCAGCTGGACAGGGAACACCGGGGAGCTGTTTTTT. Its protein is CASSWTGNTGELFF. The V gene is TRBV27, the J gene TRBJ2-2; 7 nucleotides match TRBD1. The CDR3 loop spans 14 amino acids. After removal of 6 bases from V and 1 base from J, the junction contained 2 bases not matched to a gene. Germline V CDR1 and CDR2: MNHEY, SMNVEV (reference sequence).

With regard to this clonotype: A much larger clone lies one base from this, so it may be a read error. The gene calls are TRBV7-9 and TRBJ1-2; no reliable D call. V lost 5 bases and J 5 bases, leaving 15 bases between the germline ends. The germline gives CDR1 SEHNR, CDR2 FQNEAQ (reference sequence). This CDR3 contains 14 residues. In DNA, the CDR3 is TGTGCCAGCAGCCCAGAGGGCAGTTGGTATGGCTACACCTTC. It codes for CASSPEGSWYGYTF.

This clonotype has ten or more counts. V gene TRBV28 combines with J gene TRBJ2-1; D is unclear. The CDR3 has 15 amino acids. The V gene lost 3 bases and the J gene lost 6 bases, with 15 bases spanning the gap. Germline V gives CDR1 MDHEN, CDR2 SYDVKM. As DNA, the CDR3 is TGTGCCAGCAGTTTTTGGGCCCTCAGGCGCAATGAGCAGTTCTTC. It is translated as CASSFWALRRNEQFF.

This clonotype was detected only a few times. The rearrangement uses TRBV27 and TRBJ1-3; no clear D gene. Per germline, CDR1 MNHEY and CDR2 SMNVEV (reference sequence). The CDR3 has 13 residues. The V end was cut by 5 bases, the J end by 0 bases, with 5 bases between. The CDR3 nucleotides read TGTGCCAGCAGTCCTCGCTCTGGAAACACCATATATTTT. As protein: CASSPRSGNTIYF.

This clonotype was counted ten times or more. The CDR3 nucleotides are TGTGCCAGCAGCCAGGCCGGGACAAAGAAATACGAGCAGTACTTC. It yields the protein CASSQAGTKKYEQYF. This sequence joins TRBV7-9 and TRBJ2-7, with D possibly being TRBD1 (6 bases). V lost 5 bases and J 4 bases, leaving 18 bases between the germline ends. There are 15 residues in the CDR3. The germline gives CDR1 SEHNR, CDR2 FQNEAQ (reference sequence).

This clonotype was found many times. J is TRBJ1-1 and V is TRBV25-1; D is uncertain. Germline CDR1 and CDR2: MGHDK and SYGVNS. This CDR3 region has 14 residues. Trimming removed 3 bases from V and 2 bases from J, with 10 bases in between. The CDR3 loop is CASSDGGVNTEAFF. CDR3 DNA: TGTGCCAGCAGTGATGGTGGCGTTAACACTGAAGCTTTCTTT.

This clonotype showed up many times. The chain is built from TRBV29-1 and TRBJ2-3; 10 bases line up with TRBD2. V shed 7 bases, J shed 0 bases, and the junction held 4 bases outside the gene matches. Germline values: CDR1 SQVTM, CDR2 ANQGSEA. CDR3 size: 14 residues. The CDR3, as DNA: TGCAGCGGTACTAGCGGGAAAAGCACAGATACGCAGTATTTT. Translating it yields CSGTSGKSTDTQYF.

This clonotype was observed many times. The V gene is TRBV7-6, the J gene TRBJ2-3, with 7 bases identical to TRBD1. The ends lost 7 bases at V and 4 bases at J; junction bases unmatched: 2. This CDR3 region has 12 residues. Looked up from germline, CDR1 is SGHVS and CDR2 is FNYEAQ. The CDR3 coding sequence is TGTGCCAGCACCGGGACAGCAGATACGCAGTATTTT. Translated, it gives CASTGTADTQYF. The full variable domain, completed using reference TRBV7-6 and TRBJ2-3, is GAGVSQSPRYKVTKRGQDVALRCDPISGHVSLYWYRQALGQGPEFLTYFNYEAQQDKSGLPNDRFSAERPEGSISTLTIQRTEQRDSAMYRCASTGTADTQYFGPGTRLTVL.

Ten or more counts support this clonotype. The chain links TRBV20-1 to TRBJ2-5; D may be TRBD1 (5 bases). This CDR3 has 15 amino acids. Germline V gene lookup returns CDR1 DFQATT and CDR2 SNEGSKA (reference sequence). Trimming left V 0 bases short and J 6 bases short, with 17 bases between. The CDR3 spells CSARDLQEIGKTQYF. The CDR3 DNA reads TGCAGTGCTAGAGATCTACAGGAGATAGGGAAGACCCAGTACTTC.

Concerning this clonotype: A much larger clone sits a single nucleotide away, making a read error possible. CDR3 sequence reads: CASSTAGYADTQYF. CDR3 coding DNA: TGTGCCAGCAGTACAGCGGGGTACGCAGATACGCAGTATTTT. The V gene is TRBV12-3 or TRBV12-4, the J gene TRBJ2-3; 7 nucleotides line up with TRBD2. V gave up 5 bases and J gave up 4 bases; unmatched junction bases: 6. The CDR3 loop spans 14 amino acids.

This clonotype has a count of ten or more. The rearrangement joins TRBV7-6 to TRBJ2-3; TRBD2 matches at 14 bases. Losses at the gene ends were 5 bases for V and 5 bases for J; bases not matched to a gene: 6. Germline CDR1 reads SGHVS; CDR2 reads FNYEAQ. This CDR3 has 16 amino acids. CDR3 in amino acids: CASSEGLAGARDTQYF. CDR3 sequence (DNA): TGTGCCAGCAGCGAGGGACTAGCGGGAGCCCGAGATACGCAGTATTTT. The full variable domain, rest sourced from reference TRBV7-6 and TRBJ2-3, is GAGVSQSPRYKVTKRGQDVALRCDPISGHVSLYWYRQALGQGPEFLTYFNYEAQQDKSGLPNDRFSAERPEGSISTLTIQRTEQRDSAMYRCASSEGLAGARDTQYFGPGTRLTVL.

The V call is TRBV19, the J call TRBJ2-5; TRBD2 aligns across 8 bases. The trim removed 3 bases at V and 9 bases at J, leaving 12 bases unmatched. This CDR3 is built from 15 residues. Germline V gene sequence: CDR1 LNHDA, CDR2 SQIVND (reference sequence). This CDR3 is CASSIFGTSVEAQYF. CDR3 coding DNA: TGTGCCAGTAGTATTTTCGGGACTAGTGTCGAGGCCCAGTACTTC.

This clonotype was counted at least ten times. The chain combines TRBV6-6 with TRBJ2-7, with TRBD1 matching over 11 bases. V shed 5 bases, J shed 5 bases, and the junction held 5 bases outside the gene matches. The CDR3 is made up of 14 amino acids. Germline V lookup: CDR1 MNHNY, CDR2 SVGAGI (reference sequence). Written as DNA, the CDR3 is TGTGCCAGCAGTCGGGGACAGGGGGTCGACGAGCAGTACTTC. Encoded protein: CASSRGQGVDEQYF.

About this clonotype: A read error is possible here, since a much larger clone lies one base away. V is TRBV12-3 or TRBV12-4 and J is TRBJ1-1, with a weak D call TRBD1 (5 bases). The CDR3 totals 15 residues. The DNA for the CDR3 is TGTGCCAGCAGCCATGGGGGACTTCTGAACGCTGAAGCTTTCTTT. Its translation: CASSHGGLLNAEAFF.

At least ten counts were recorded for this clonotype. V usage is TRBV6-2 or TRBV6-3 and J usage is TRBJ2-2, with 7 bases identical to TRBD2. The germline V gene has CDR1 MNHEY and CDR2 SVGEGT. CDR3 size: 17 residues. V shed 2 bases and J 2 bases; nucleotides not matched to a gene: 8. CDR3 amino acids: CASSYVVAGINTGELFF. As DNA, the CDR3 is TGTGCCAGCAGTTACGTGGTAGCGGGCATTAACACCGGGGAGCTGTTTTTT.

The sample holds many counts of this clonotype. CDR3 nucleotide sequence: TGTGCCAGCAGCCACCCGACAGGGTTCGGGGCCAACGTCCTGACTTTC. Translating it yields CASSHPTGFGANVLTF. The gene calls are TRBV9 and TRBJ2-6; 7 nucleotides agree with TRBD1. CDR1 and CDR2 from the germline V gene are SGDLS and YYNGEE. The CDR3 extends over 16 amino acids. Trimming at V came to 4 bases and at J to 4 bases, leaving 8 bases not matched to a gene.

In the case of this clonotype: This may come from a read error, since a much larger clone is one base off. Because it lacks the conserved phenylalanine or tryptophan at the end, this CDR3 is likely a read error. V and J are TRBV12-3 or TRBV12-4 and TRBJ2-3, with a possible D match to TRBD2 (7 bases). Deletions cut 11 bases from V and 5 bases from J, with 14 bases between. The length of the CDR3 is 12 residues. CDR3 protein: CADGGQVDTQYS. CDR3 nucleotide sequence: TGTGCCGACGGGGGGCAGGTAGATACGCAGTATTCT.

For this clonotype: This sequence may be a read error, since a much larger clone differs from it by one base. The chain is built from TRBV28 and TRBJ1-4; no definite D call. Trimming removed 3 bases from V and 4 bases from J, with 12 bases in between. Germline V gene sequence: CDR1 MDHEN, CDR2 SYDVKM. The CDR3 has 15 residues. CDR3 protein: CASSFRGIFNEKLFF. The CDR3 DNA reads as TGTGCCAGCAGTTTTCGTGGAATATTTAATGAAAAACTGTTTTTT.

This clonotype was seen ten or more times. V and J are TRBV7-8 and TRBJ1-2, with D perhaps TRBD1 (6 bases). Germline V lookup: CDR1 SGHVS, CDR2 FQNEAQ. The CDR3 has 15 amino acids. The V end lost 1 base, the J end lost 2 bases, and 11 bases lay between the germline ends. CDR3 DNA sequence: TGTGCCAGCAGCTTAGGGCAGGGGTCCAACTATGGCTACACCTTC. This encodes CASSLGQGSNYGYTF.

This clonotype has ten or more counts. The chain has TRBV2 and TRBJ2-7; TRBD1 matches 7 bases. The junction had 0 bases not matched to a gene; V was cut back by 4 bases and J by 0 bases. Germline CDR1 and CDR2: SNHLY and FYNNEI. The CDR3 covers 13 residues. CDR3: CASSGDSSYEQYF. The CDR3, as DNA: TGTGCCAGCAGTGGGGACAGCTCCTACGAGCAGTACTTC.

V is TRBV27 and J is TRBJ2-3, with D hard to call. The CDR3 extends over 15 amino acids. Germline V lookup: CDR1 MNHEY, CDR2 SMNVEV (reference sequence). Trimming removed 1 base at V and 3 bases at J, with 11 bases between. The CDR3 sequence is CASSLLGLRTDTQYF. CDR3 in DNA: TGTGCCAGCAGTTTATTGGGGTTGAGGACAGATACGCAGTATTTT.

This clonotype appeared many times. J is TRBJ1-5 and V is TRBV9; tentative D call: TRBD1 (5 bases). The CDR3 length is 15 residues. The germline V gene encodes CDR1 SGDLS and CDR2 YYNGEE. Trimming stripped 4 bases from V and 0 bases from J, with 11 bases between. CDR3 coding DNA: TGTGCCAGCAGCCGTACAGGCGGTAGCAATCAGCCCCAGCATTTT. Translating it yields CASSRTGGSNQPQHF.